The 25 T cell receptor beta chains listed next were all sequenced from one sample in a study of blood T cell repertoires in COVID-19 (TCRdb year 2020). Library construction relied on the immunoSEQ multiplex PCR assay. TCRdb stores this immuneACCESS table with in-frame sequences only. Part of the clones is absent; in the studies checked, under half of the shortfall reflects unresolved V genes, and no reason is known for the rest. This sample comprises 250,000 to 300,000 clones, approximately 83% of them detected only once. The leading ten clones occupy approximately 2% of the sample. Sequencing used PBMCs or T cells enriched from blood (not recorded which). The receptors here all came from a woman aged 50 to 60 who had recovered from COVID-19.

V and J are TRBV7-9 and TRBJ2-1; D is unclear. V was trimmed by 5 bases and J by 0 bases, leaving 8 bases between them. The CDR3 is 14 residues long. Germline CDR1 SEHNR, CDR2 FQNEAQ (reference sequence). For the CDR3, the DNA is TGTGCCAGCAGCGCCCTCAGCTCCTACAATGAGCAGTTCTTC. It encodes CASSALSSYNEQFF.

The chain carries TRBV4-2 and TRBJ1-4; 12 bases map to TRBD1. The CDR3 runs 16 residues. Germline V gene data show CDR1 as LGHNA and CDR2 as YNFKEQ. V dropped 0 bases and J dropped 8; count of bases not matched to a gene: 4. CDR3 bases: TGTGCCAGCAGCCAAGAGGGGACAGGGGGCAGAGAAAAACTGTTTTTT. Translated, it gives CASSQEGTGGREKLFF.

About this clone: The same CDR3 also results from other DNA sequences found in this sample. DNA of the CDR3: TGTGCCAGCAGTCTCGGACAGAGCAATCAGCCCCAGCATTTT. Translated: CASSLGQSNQPQHF. V gene TRBV3-1 (or the pseudogene TRBV3-2) combines with J gene TRBJ1-5, with D possibly matching TRBD1 (6 bases). Trimming left V 6 bases short and J 1 base short, with 10 bases between. CDR3 size: 14 residues. The germline V gene encodes CDR1 LGHDT and CDR2 YNNKEL (reference sequence).

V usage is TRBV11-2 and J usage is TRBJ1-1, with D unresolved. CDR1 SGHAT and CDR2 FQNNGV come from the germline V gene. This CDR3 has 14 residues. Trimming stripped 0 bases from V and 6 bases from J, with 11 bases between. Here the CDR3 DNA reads TGTGCCAGCAGCTTAGACCCCGGGTCTGCTGAAGCTTTCTTT. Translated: CASSLDPGSAEAFF.

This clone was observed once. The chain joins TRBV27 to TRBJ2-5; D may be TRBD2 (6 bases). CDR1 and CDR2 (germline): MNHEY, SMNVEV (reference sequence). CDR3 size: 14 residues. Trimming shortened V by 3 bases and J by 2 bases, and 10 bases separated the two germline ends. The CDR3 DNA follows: TGTGCCAGCAGTTTCAGCGGGCCGCAAGAGACCCAGTACTTC. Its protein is CASSFSGPQETQYF.

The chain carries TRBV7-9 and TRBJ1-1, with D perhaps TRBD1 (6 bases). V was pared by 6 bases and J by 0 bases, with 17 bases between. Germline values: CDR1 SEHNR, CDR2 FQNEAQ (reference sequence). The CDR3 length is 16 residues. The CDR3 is CASSSDRFNMNTEAFF. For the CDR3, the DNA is TGTGCCAGCAGTTCGGACAGATTTAACATGAACACTGAAGCTTTCTTT.

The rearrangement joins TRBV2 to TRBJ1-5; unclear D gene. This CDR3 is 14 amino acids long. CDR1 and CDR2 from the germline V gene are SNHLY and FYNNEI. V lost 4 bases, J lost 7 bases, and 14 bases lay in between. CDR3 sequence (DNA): TGTGCCAGCAGTGTTAATTACGAGGGCCAGCCCCAGCATTTT. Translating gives CASSVNYEGQPQHF.

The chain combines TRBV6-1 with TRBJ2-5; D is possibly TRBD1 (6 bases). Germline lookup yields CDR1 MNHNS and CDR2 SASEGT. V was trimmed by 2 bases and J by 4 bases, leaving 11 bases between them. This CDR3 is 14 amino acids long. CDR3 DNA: TGTGCCAGCAGTGAACACAGGGCTGGAGAGACCCAGTACTTC. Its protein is CASSEHRAGETQYF.

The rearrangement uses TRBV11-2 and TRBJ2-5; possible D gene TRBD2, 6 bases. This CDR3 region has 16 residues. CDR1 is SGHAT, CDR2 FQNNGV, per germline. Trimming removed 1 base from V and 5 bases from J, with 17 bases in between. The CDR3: CASSLVGRSTRETQYF. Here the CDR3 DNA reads TGTGCCAGCAGCTTAGTCGGGAGAAGCACCCGGGAGACCCAGTACTTC.

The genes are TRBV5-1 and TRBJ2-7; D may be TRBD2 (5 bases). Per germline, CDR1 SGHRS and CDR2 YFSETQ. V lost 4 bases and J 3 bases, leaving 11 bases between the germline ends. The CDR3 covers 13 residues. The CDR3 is CASSPRVGYEQYF. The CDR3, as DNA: TGCGCCAGCAGCCCGAGGGTGGGCTACGAGCAGTACTTC.

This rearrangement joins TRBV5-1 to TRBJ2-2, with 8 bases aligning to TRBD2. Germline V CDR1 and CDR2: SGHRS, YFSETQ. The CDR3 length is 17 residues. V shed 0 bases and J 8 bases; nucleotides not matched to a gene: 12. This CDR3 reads CASSLDTGGPRSGELFF. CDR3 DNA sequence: TGCGCCAGCAGCTTGGATACGGGAGGGCCTCGGTCGGGGGAGCTGTTTTTT. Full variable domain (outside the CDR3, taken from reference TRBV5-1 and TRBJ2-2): KAGVTQTPRYLIKTRGQQVTLSCSPISGHRSVSWYQQTPGQGLQFLFEYFSETQRNKGNFPGRFSGRQFSNSRSEMNVSTLELGDSALYLCASSLDTGGPRSGELFFGEGSRLTVL.

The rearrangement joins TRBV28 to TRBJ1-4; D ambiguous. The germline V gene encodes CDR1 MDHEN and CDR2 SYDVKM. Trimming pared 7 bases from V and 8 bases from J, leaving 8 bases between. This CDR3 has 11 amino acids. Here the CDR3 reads CASTRWEKLFF. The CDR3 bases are TGTGCCAGCACCCGGTGGGAAAAACTGTTTTTT.

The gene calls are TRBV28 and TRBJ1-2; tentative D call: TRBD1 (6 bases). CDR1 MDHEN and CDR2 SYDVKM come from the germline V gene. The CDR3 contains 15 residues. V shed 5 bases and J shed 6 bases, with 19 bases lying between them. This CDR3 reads CASSAWTAGGNGYTF. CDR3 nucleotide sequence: TGTGCCAGCAGTGCATGGACAGCTGGGGGAAATGGCTACACCTTC.

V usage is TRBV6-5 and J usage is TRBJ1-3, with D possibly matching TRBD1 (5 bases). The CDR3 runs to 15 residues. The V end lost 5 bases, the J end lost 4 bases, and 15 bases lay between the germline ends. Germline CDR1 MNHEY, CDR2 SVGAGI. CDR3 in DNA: TGTGCCAGCAGTAACCAGGGTGCCAGCGGAAACACCATATATTTT. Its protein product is CASSNQGASGNTIYF.

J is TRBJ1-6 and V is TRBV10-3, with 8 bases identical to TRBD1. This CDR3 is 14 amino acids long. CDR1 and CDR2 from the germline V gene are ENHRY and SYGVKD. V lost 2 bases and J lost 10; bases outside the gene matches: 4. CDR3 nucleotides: TGTGCCATCAGTGAGGGACAGGGAGGATCACCCCTCCACTTT. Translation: CAISEGQGGSPLHF.

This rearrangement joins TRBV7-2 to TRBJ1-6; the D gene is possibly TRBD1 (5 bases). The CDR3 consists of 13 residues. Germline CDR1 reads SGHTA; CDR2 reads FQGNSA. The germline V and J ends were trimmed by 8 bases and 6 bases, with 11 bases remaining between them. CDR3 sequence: CASCQGGNSPLHF. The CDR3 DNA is TGTGCCAGCTGTCAGGGCGGTAATTCACCCCTCCACTTT.

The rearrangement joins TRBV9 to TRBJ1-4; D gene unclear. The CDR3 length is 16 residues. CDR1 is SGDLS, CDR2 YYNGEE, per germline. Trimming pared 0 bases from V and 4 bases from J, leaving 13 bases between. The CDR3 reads CASSVGAARDNEKLFF. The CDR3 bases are TGTGCCAGCAGCGTAGGGGCAGCGAGGGATAATGAAAAACTGTTTTTT.

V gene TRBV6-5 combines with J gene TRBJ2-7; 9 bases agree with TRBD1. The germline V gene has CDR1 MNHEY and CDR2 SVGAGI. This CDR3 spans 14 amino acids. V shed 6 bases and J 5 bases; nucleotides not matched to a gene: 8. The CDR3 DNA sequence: TGTGCCAGCAGAGAGGGACAGGGTCTGCACGAGCAGTACTTC. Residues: CASREGQGLHEQYF.

The CDR3 spells CAISEGRSGSTYEQYF. CDR3 nucleotides: TGTGCCATCAGTGAAGGAAGAAGCGGGAGTACCTACGAGCAGTACTTC. The chain uses TRBV10-3 and TRBJ2-7; TRBD2 matches 8 bases. J lost 2 bases, V lost 3 bases, and 9 bases had no gene match. The CDR3 spans 16 residues. CDR1 and CDR2 (germline): ENHRY, SYGVKD.

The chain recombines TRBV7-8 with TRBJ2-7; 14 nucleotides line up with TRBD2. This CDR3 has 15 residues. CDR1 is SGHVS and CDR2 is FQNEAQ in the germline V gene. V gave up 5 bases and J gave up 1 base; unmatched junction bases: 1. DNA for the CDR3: TGTGCCAGCAGCCGGACTAGCGGGAGGTCCTACGAGCAGTACTTC. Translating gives CASSRTSGRSYEQYF. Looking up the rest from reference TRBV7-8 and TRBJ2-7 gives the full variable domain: GAGVSQSPRYKVAKRGQDVALRCDPISGHVSLFWYQQALGQGPEFLTYFQNEAQLDKSGLPSDRFFAERPEGSVSTLKIQRTQQEDSAVYLCASSRTSGRSYEQYFGPGTRLTVT.

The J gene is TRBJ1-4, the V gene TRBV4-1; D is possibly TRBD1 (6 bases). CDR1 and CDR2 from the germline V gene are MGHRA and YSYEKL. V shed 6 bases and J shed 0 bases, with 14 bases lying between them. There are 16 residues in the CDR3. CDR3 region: CASSYGRTATNEKLFF. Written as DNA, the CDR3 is TGCGCCAGCAGTTACGGCAGGACAGCAACTAATGAAAAACTGTTTTTT.

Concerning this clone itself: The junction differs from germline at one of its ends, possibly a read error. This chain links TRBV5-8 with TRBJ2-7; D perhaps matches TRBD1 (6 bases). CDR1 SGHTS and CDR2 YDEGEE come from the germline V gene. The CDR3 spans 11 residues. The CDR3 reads CASSPSLRQVF. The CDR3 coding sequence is TGTGCCAGCAGCCCTAGTTTGCGACAGGTCTTC.

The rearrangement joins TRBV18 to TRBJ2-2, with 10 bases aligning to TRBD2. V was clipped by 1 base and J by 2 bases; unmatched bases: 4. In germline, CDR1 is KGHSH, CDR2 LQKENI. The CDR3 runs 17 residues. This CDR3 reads CASSPQLAGLNTGELFF. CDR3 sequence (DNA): TGTGCCAGCTCACCACAACTAGCGGGGTTAAACACCGGGGAGCTGTTTTTT.

The CDR3 spells CSVEKDTSREQYF. The CDR3 nucleotides are TGCAGCGTTGAAAAGGACACGTCACGCGAGCAGTACTTC. This chain links TRBV29-1 with TRBJ2-7; a weak D match, TRBD1 (5 bases). Between the trimmed V and J ends, which lost 2 bases and 6 bases, there was a span of 14 bases. The CDR3 has 13 amino acids. CDR1 and CDR2 from the germline V gene are SQVTM and ANQGSEA.

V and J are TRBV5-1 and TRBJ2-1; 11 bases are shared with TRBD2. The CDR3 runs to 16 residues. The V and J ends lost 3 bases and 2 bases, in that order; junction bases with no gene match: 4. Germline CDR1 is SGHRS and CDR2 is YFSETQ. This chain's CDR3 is CASSWGTSGAYNEQFF. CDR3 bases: TGCGCCAGCAGCTGGGGGACTAGCGGAGCCTACAATGAGCAGTTCTTC.